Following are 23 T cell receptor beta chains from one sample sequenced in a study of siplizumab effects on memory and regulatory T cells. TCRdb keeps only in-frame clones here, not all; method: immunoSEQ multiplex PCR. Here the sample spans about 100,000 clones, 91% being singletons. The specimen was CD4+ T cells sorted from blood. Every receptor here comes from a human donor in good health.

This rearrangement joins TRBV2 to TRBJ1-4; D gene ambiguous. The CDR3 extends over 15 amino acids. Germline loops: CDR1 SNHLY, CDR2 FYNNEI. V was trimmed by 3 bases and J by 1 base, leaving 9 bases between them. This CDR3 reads CASSEARVTNEKLFF. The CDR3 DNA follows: TGTGCCAGCAGTGAGGCTAGGGTAACTAATGAAAAACTGTTTTTT.

CDR3 coding DNA: TGTGCCATCAATACCGGGACAGGGGGCATTGAGACCCAGTACTTC. As protein: CAINTGTGGIETQYF. The chain recombines TRBV10-3 with TRBJ2-5, with TRBD1 matching 12 bases. The germline gives CDR1 ENHRY, CDR2 SYGVKD. V shed 7 bases and J 5 bases; nucleotides not matched to a gene: 8. The CDR3 contains 15 residues.

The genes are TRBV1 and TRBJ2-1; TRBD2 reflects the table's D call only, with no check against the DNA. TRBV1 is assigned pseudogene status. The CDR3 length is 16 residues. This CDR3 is CTSSHGTSSSYNEQFF. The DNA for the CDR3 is TGCACCAGCAGCCACGGGACTTCAAGCTCCTACAATGAGCAGTTCTTC.

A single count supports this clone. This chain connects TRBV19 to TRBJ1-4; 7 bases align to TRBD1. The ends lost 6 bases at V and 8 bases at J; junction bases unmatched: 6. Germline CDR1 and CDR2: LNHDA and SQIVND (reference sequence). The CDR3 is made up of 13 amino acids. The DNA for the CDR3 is TGTGCCAGTAGGTACAGGGGTCGAGAAAAACTGTTTTTT. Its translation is CASRYRGREKLFF.

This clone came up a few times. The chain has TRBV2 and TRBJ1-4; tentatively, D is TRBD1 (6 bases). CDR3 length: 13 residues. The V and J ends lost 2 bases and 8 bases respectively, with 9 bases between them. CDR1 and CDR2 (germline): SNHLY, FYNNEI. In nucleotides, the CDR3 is TGTGCCAGCAGTGAAAGGGGGAGGGAAAAACTGTTTTTT. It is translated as CASSERGREKLFF.

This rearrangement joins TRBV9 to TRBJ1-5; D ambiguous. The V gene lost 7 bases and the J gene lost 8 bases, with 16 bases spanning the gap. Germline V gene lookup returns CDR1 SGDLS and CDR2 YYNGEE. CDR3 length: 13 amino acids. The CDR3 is CASSRALDEPQHF. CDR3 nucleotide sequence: TGTGCCAGCTCTCGGGCTTTAGACGAGCCCCAGCATTTT.

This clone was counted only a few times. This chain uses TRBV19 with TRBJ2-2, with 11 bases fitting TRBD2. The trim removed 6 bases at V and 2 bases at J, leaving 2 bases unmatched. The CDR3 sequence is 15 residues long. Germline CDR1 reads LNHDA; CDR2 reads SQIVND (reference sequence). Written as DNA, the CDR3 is TGTGCCAGTAGCGGACTAGCGGGCAACACCGGGGAGCTGTTTTTT. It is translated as CASSGLAGNTGELFF.

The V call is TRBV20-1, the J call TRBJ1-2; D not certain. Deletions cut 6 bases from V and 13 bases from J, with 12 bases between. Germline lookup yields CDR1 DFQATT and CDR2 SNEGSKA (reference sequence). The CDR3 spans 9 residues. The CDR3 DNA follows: TGCAGTGCCGGGTTGGGCGGCACCTTC. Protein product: CSAGLGGTF.

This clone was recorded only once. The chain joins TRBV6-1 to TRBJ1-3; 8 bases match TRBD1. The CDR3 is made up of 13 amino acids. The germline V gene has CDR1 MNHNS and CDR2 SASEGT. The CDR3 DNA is TGTGCGGGACAGGCCTCGTCTGGAAACACCATATATTTT. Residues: CAGQASSGNTIYF.

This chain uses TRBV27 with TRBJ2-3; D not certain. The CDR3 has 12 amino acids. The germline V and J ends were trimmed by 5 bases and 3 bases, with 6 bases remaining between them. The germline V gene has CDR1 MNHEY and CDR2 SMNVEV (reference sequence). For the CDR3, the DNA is TGTGCCAGCAGTATCCTTACAGATACGCAGTATTTT. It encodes CASSILTDTQYF.

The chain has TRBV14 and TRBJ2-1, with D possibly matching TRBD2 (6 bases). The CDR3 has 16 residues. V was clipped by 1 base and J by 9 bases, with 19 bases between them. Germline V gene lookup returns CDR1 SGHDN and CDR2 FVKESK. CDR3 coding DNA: TGTGCCAGCAGCCAAGTGAAAGACTCCCTCGGGGGTGAGCAGTTCTTC. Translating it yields CASSQVKDSLGGEQFF. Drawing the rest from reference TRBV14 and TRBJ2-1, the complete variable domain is EAGVTQFPSHSVIEKGQTVTLRCDPISGHDNLYWYRRVMGKEIKFLLHFVKESKQDESGMPNNRFLAERTGGTYSTLKVQPAELEDSGVYFCASSQVKDSLGGEQFFGPGTRLTVL.

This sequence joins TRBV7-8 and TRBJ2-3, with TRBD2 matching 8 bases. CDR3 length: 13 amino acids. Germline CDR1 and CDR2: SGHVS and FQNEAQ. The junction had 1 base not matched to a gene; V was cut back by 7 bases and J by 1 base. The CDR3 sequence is CASISGGTDTQYF. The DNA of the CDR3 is TGTGCCAGCATTAGCGGGGGCACAGATACGCAGTATTTT.

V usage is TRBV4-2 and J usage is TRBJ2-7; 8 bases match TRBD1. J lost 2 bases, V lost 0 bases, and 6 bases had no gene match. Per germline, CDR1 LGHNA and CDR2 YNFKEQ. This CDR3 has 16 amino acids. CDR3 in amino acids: CASSQEGGQDAYEQYF. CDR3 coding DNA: TGTGCCAGCAGCCAAGAGGGGGGACAGGACGCCTACGAGCAGTACTTC.

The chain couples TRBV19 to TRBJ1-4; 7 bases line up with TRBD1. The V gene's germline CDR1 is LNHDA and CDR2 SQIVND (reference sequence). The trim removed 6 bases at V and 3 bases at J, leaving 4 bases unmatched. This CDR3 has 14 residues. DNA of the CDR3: TGTGCCAGTAGGACAGGGTCGCCTAATGAAAAACTGTTTTTT. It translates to CASRTGSPNEKLFF. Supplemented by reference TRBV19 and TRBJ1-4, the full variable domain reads DGGITQSPKYLFRKEGQNVTLSCEQNLNHDAMYWYRQDPGQGLRLIYYSQIVNDFQKGDIAEGYSVSREKKESFPLTVTSAQKNPTAFYLCASRTGSPNEKLFFGSGTQLSVL.

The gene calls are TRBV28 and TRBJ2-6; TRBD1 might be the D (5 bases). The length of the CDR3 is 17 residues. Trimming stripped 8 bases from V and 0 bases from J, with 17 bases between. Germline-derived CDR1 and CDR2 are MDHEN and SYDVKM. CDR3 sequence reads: CASRVQGWTSGANVLTF. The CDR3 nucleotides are TGTGCCAGCCGAGTGCAGGGCTGGACCTCTGGGGCCAACGTCCTGACTTTC.

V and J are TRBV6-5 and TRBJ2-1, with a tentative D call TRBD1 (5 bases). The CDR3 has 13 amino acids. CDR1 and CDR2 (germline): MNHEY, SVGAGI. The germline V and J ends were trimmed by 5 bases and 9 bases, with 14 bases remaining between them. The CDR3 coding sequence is TGTGCCAGCAGTGCAATAGGGGTTGCTGAGCAGTTCTTC. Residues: CASSAIGVAEQFF.

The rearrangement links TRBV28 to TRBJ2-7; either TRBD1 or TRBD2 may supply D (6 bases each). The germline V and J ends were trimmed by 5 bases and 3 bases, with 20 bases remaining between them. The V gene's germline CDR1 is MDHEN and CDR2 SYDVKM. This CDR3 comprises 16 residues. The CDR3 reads CASSPALGGGDYEQYF. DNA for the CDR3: TGTGCCAGCAGTCCTGCACTGGGGGGCGGTGACTACGAGCAGTACTTC.

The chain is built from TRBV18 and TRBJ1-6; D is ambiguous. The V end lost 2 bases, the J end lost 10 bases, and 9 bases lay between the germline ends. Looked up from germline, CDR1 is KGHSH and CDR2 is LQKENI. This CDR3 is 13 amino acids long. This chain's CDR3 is CASSPGIESPLHF. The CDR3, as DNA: TGTGCCAGCTCACCAGGGATCGAGTCACCCCTCCACTTT.

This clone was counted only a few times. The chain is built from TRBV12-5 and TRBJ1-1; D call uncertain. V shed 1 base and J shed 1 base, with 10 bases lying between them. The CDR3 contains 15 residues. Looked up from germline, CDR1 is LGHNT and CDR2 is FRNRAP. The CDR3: CASGLAGLKNTEAFF. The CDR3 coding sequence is TGTGCTAGTGGTTTGGCTGGATTGAAGAACACTGAAGCTTTCTTT.

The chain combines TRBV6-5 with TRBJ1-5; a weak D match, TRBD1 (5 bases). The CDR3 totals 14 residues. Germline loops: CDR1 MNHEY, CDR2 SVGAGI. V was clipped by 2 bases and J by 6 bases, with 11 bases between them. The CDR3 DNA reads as TGTGCCAGCAGTTACCAGCAGGGCTTTCAGCCCCAGCATTTT. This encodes CASSYQQGFQPQHF.

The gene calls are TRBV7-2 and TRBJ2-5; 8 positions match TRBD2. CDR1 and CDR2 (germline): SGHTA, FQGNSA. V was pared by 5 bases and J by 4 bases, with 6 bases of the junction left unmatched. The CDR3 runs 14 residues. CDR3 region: CASSPGLDGETQYF. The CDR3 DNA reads TGTGCCAGCAGCCCGGGACTAGATGGAGAGACCCAGTACTTC.

CDR3 coding DNA: TGTGCCAGCAGTACAGGACAGGGGACGCCCTATGGCTACACCTTC. Amino acid sequence: CASSTGQGTPYGYTF. The chain is built from TRBV6-1 and TRBJ1-2; 9 bases map to TRBD1. J was trimmed by 4 bases and V by 5 bases; bases with no gene match: 8. This CDR3 has 15 amino acids. Germline CDR1 MNHNS, CDR2 SASEGT.

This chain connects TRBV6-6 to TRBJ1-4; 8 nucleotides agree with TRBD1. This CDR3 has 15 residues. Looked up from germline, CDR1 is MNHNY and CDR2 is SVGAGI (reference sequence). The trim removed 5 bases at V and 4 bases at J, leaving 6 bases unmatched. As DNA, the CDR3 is TGTGCCAGCAGTGCCCACAGGGGGAGTAATGAAAAACTGTTTTTT. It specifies CASSAHRGSNEKLFF.